This record looks at one TCR beta chain sequence and its context. Its antigen remains unidentified. Per-base quality was not reported, and no clone a single base away is much larger than it. The sample belongs to a study of T cell responses to AZD1222 COVID-19 vaccine (TCRdb year 2021). About the full investigation: AZD1222 recipients with second doses at about 4 weeks or about 12 weeks were pooled, because spike-specific TCR depth and breadth did not differ between schedules. TCR sequencing covered roughly 230 trial participants: 207 given two doses of AZD1222 and around 25 given two doses of MenACWY control vaccine. Trial participants were enrolled into age subgroups of 18-55, 56-69 and 70-plus years, which contained around 140, 26 and 57 TCR-sequenced participants, respectively. On the study overall, not on this receptor specifically: Participants were mostly white British and included more females than males, and it was suggested by the authors that clonal diversity may have been underestimated. Epitopes outside the regions mutated in the B.1.351 and B.1.1.7 variants were reportedly recognized by nearly half of the unique spike-specific TCRs. Only a handful of AZD1222 recipients were SARS-CoV-2 seropositive at baseline, limiting conclusions about previously exposed vaccinees. A significant rise in spike-specific TCR breadth and depth was observed after two AZD1222 doses relative to day 0 and relative to MenACWY recipients. In the small 56-69-year group, the increase in depth fell short of significance, most likely because of low power. Because no day 14 peak-response samples were available, repertoires were characterized only after the peak T cell response. Vaccine-associated CD4 TCRs spanned the whole spike protein, with dominant responses in regions 160-218 and 743-854.

The CDR3 starts with the cysteine, ends with the phenylalanine, and has 16 residues. Only the CDR3 DNA is retained, 48 bases long and in frame from the first base. CDR1 and CDR2 are drawn from the germline V gene: SGHNT, YENEEA. Trimming leaves V shorter by 5 bases and J shorter by 4 bases, with the junction holding 7 bases beyond the gene matches. Interpreted using the paper, the time point label stands for: baseline before first vaccination. The vaccinee samples were drawn from two UK trials, COV001 and COV002, one of which was a single-blind randomized controlled phase 2/3 trial testing AZD1222 (ChAdOx1 nCoV-19) in healthy adults. For TCRbeta chain sequencing, PBMC samples from trial participants were taken at day 0 and at day 28 after the second dose. The CDR3 regions of human TCRbeta chains were analyzed by immunosequencing. In the paper's pipeline: Repertoire TCRs were matched against a reference library of SARS-CoV-2-specific TCRs generated with the MIRA antigen-specificity platform. Breadth meant the fraction of unique TCRs that were SARS-CoV-2-associated, whereas depth meant the fraction of total T cells that were SARS-CoV-2-associated. Using the MIRA data, each spike-specific TCR was mapped to the spike region that the TCR reacts to and placed in a CD4 or CD8 class. Log10-transformed breadth and depth values were compared by one-way ANOVA with Sidak's multiple comparisons tests. TCRdb carries this immuneACCESS record with in-frame sequences only. Its versions omit some clonotypes, under half of them owing to an unresolved V gene in the studies checked, with the rest unexplained. From that table come the V and J calls and clone size; the DNA was used to work out D and trimming. The sample table lists about 200,000 clones, approximately 92% of them with a count of one. 1% to 1.5% of the sample is in the top ten clones.

The receptor comes from an adult in good health. The chain is made from TRBV11-3 and TRBJ2-2, and TRBD1 aligns with 10 junction nucleotides. The sample was peripheral blood, taken on day 0 of AZD1222 vaccination. In nucleotides, the sequence is TGTGCCAGCAGCCCAGGGACAGGGGAGAGCACCGGGGAGCTGTTTTTT. It codes for CASSPGTGESTGELFF.